Described below is a single T cell receptor (beta chain) sequence and its context. The source of the sample is a study of immune evolution from preneoplasia to lung adenocarcinoma. CDR1 is GTSNPN and CDR2 is SVGIG in the germline V gene (reference sequence). CDR3 length: 15 residues. V lost 8 bases, J lost 8 bases, and 18 bases stayed unmatched. Profiled with immunoSEQ multiplex PCR; TCRdb holds only in-frame clones, not every one. The sample lists 5,000 to 5,500 clones, approximately 87% occurring once. Patients had resection in Japan or China between about 2013 and 2018. Sequencing used FFPE adjacent normal lung tissue. The TCR was taken from a person aged 65-85 years with lung adenocarcinoma. The rearrangement joins TRBV30 to TRBJ2-1, with 7 nucleotides matching TRBD2. Here the CDR3 DNA reads TGTGCCCTTCGCAAGAAGCGGGGAGGGATGGATGAGCAGTTCTTC. Its translation is CALRKKRGGMDEQFF.